Listed here are 22 T cell receptor beta chains from one sample, sequenced in a study of T-cell reconstitution after alpha-beta-depleted transplantation in children. Preparation of the TCRbeta library used unique molecular identifiers. TCRdb independently ran MiXCR on the PCR reads; one entry per CDR3 protein. The repertoire includes over 90,000 distinct CDR3 sequences, approximately 6% of them detected once, and approximately 6.6% sits in the top ten. This specimen consisted of PBMCs, mostly from graft donor cells, obtained 60 days after TCRalphabeta/CD19-depleted stem cell transplant. The receptors were sampled from a female patient aged 2 to 10 who had a stem cell transplant for Fanconi anemia, so the T cells may come from the graft donor.

This clonotype has at least ten counts. This chain uses TRBV11-2 with TRBJ2-1, with unresolved D. Germline V gene sequence: CDR1 SGHAT, CDR2 FQNNGV. This CDR3 has 15 amino acids. Between the trimmed V and J ends, which lost 2 bases and 3 bases, there was a span of 11 bases. The CDR3 is CASSLSSAHYNEQFF. CDR3 nucleotide sequence: TGTGCCAGCAGCTTATCCAGCGCCCACTACAATGAGCAGTTCTTC.

This clonotype has at least ten counts. This rearrangement joins TRBV2 to TRBJ2-1; 7 bases map to TRBD2. Trimming removed 6 bases from V and 4 bases from J; junction bases left unmatched: 18. The germline V gene has CDR1 SNHLY and CDR2 FYNNEI. This CDR3 comprises 18 residues. For the CDR3, the DNA is TGTGCCAGCAGAAACTTTCTCCTGGGACTACGAAAATACAATGAGCAGTTCTTC. It specifies CASRNFLLGLRKYNEQFF.

This clonotype was detected only a few times. The chain couples TRBV7-3 to TRBJ2-2, with 9 bases aligning to TRBD2. Germline-derived CDR1 and CDR2 are SGHTA and FQGTGA. Trimming at V came to 1 base and at J to 6 bases, leaving 3 bases not matched to a gene. This CDR3 has 15 amino acids. In DNA, the CDR3 is TGTGCCAGCAGCTTAAAAGTAGCGGGAGCCGGGGAGCTGTTTTTT. Translated: CASSLKVAGAGELFF. The whole variable domain, filled in from reference TRBV7-3 and TRBJ2-2, reads GAGVSQTPSNKVTEKGKYVELRCDPISGHTALYWYRQSLGQGPEFLIYFQGTGAADDSGLPNDRFFAVRPEGSVSTLKIQRTERGDSAVYLCASSLKVAGAGELFFGEGSRLTVL.

This clonotype was detected only a few times. The chain recombines TRBV4-2 with TRBJ2-7; 10 bases fit TRBD1. The CDR3 contains 15 residues. Per germline, CDR1 LGHNA and CDR2 YNFKEQ. Trimming took 2 bases from V and 5 from J; bases not matched to a gene: 6. CDR3 sequence (DNA): TGTGCCAGCAGCCAACCGGGACAGGGGTCGCACGAGCAGTACTTC. Its protein product is CASSQPGQGSHEQYF.

This clonotype showed up many times. The chain uses TRBV29-1 and TRBJ2-7; TRBD1 aligns across 9 bases. From germline, CDR1 is SQVTM and CDR2 ANQGSEA. After removal of 4 bases from V and 6 bases from J, the junction contained 7 bases not matched to a gene. CDR3 length equals 13 residues. The CDR3 DNA reads as TGCAGCGTTGCGGGGACAGGGACCTCCGAGCAGTACTTC. It codes for CSVAGTGTSEQYF.

This clonotype has just a few counts. The gene calls are TRBV10-3 and TRBJ2-2; 13 bases align to TRBD2. The CDR3 has 15 residues. Germline CDR1 is ENHRY and CDR2 is SYGVKD. J was trimmed by 5 bases and V by 4 bases; bases with no gene match: 1. The CDR3 is CAISGGLAGTGELFF. In nucleotides, the CDR3 is TGTGCCATCAGTGGGGGACTAGCGGGAACCGGGGAGCTGTTTTTT.

This clonotype was detected many times. This chain links TRBV28 with TRBJ1-5; 8 nucleotides line up with TRBD1. This CDR3 contains 16 residues. CDR1 is MDHEN, CDR2 SYDVKM, per germline. Trimming took 2 bases from V and 5 from J; bases not matched to a gene: 8. CDR3 in amino acids: CASSLVGGQGYQPQHF. The CDR3 DNA reads as TGTGCCAGCAGTTTAGTCGGTGGACAGGGTTATCAGCCCCAGCATTTT.

This clonotype showed up many times. The rearrangement uses TRBV30 and TRBJ2-1; 8 nucleotides align to TRBD2. CDR1 is GTSNPN and CDR2 is SVGIG in the germline V gene (reference sequence). CDR3 length: 14 residues. V lost 2 bases, J lost 4 bases, and 4 bases stayed unmatched. The CDR3 loop reads CAWSLGLAYNEQFF. As DNA, the CDR3 is TGTGCCTGGAGTTTAGGACTAGCTTACAATGAGCAGTTCTTC.

This clonotype showed up just a few times. This chain joins TRBV7-3 and TRBJ1-5; D uncertain. V lost 2 bases, J lost 4 bases, and 15 bases lay in between. The CDR3 has 16 residues. Germline CDR1 reads SGHTA; CDR2 reads FQGTGA. CDR3 coding DNA: TGTGCCAGCAGCTTAGGGAACACCAATGTTAATCAGCCCCAGCATTTT. Protein product: CASSLGNTNVNQPQHF.

This chain connects TRBV19 to TRBJ2-1, with TRBD2 matching 9 bases. This CDR3 spans 13 amino acids. Losses at the gene ends were 6 bases for V and 16 bases for J; bases not matched to a gene: 13. Germline V gene lookup returns CDR1 LNHDA and CDR2 SQIVND (reference sequence). As DNA, the CDR3 is TGTGCCAGTAGAAAAGAAAGCGGTAGCGGGGGTTTCTTC. It translates to CASRKESGSGGFF.

This clonotype was seen more than once but under ten times. V is TRBV20-1 and J is TRBJ2-3; 7 bases align to TRBD2. The V and J ends lost 5 bases and 6 bases, in that order; junction bases with no gene match: 20. The CDR3 sequence is 17 residues long. From germline, CDR1 is DFQATT and CDR2 SNEGSKA (reference sequence). CDR3 coding DNA: TGCAGTGCTGGAGCCCCTAGGGAGGCGCGGGAGCGGGATACGCAGTATTTT. Translated: CSAGAPREARERDTQYF.

There are many counts of this clonotype. This sequence joins TRBV20-1 and TRBJ2-3; maybe TRBD2 (5 bases). V lost 3 bases and J 0 bases, leaving 16 bases between the germline ends. In germline, CDR1 is DFQATT, CDR2 SNEGSKA (reference sequence). The length of the CDR3 is 16 residues. The DNA of the CDR3 is TGCAGTGCTAGCCCCCTTCTAGCAACTAGCACAGATACGCAGTATTTT. Amino acid sequence: CSASPLLATSTDTQYF.

This clonotype was detected many times. The chain couples TRBV5-1 to TRBJ2-2; TRBD1 matches 7 bases. The J segment lost 6 bases and the V segment lost 1 base, leaving 6 bases of the junction unmatched. Looked up from germline, CDR1 is SGHRS and CDR2 is YFSETQ. CDR3 size: 15 residues. Here the CDR3 reads CASSLNRGSAGELFF. The CDR3 region has the DNA TGCGCCAGCAGCTTGAACAGGGGCTCCGCCGGGGAGCTGTTTTTT.

This clonotype was recorded many times. The chain employs TRBV7-3 and TRBJ2-3; D is possibly TRBD2 (6 bases). V was clipped by 6 bases and J by 0 bases, with 16 bases between them. The CDR3 has 16 amino acids. Germline CDR1 reads SGHTA; CDR2 reads FQGTGA. The CDR3 here is CASRNHPGTSTDTQYF. The CDR3 DNA sequence: TGTGCCAGCAGAAATCACCCCGGGACTAGCACAGATACGCAGTATTTT.

This clonotype was picked up many times. V is TRBV5-1 and J is TRBJ2-7; 9 nucleotides match TRBD2. CDR1 and CDR2 from the germline V gene are SGHRS and YFSETQ. V shed 4 bases and J 2 bases; nucleotides not matched to a gene: 7. CDR3 size: 15 residues. In DNA, the CDR3 is TGCGCCAGCAGCCCGGGACTAGCCTCAACCTACGAGCAGTACTTC. Amino acids: CASSPGLASTYEQYF.

Ten or more counts support this clonotype. In DNA, the CDR3 is TGCGCCAGCAGCTTGTATTCTCCAGACTACACCGGGGAGCTGTTTTTT. Translating gives CASSLYSPDYTGELFF. This chain connects TRBV5-1 to TRBJ2-2; D ambiguous. Germline V gene lookup returns CDR1 SGHRS and CDR2 YFSETQ. V lost 1 base and J lost 3, with 13 bases in between. CDR3 length: 16 residues.

In this sample, this clonotype turned up many times. The V gene is TRBV11-3, the J gene TRBJ2-3; D is possibly TRBD1 (6 bases). The CDR3 runs to 13 residues. Germline values: CDR1 SGHNT, CDR2 YENEEA. V was pared by 5 bases and J by 8 bases, with 14 bases between. CDR3 amino acids: CASSPLDSATQYF. The CDR3 DNA is TGTGCCAGCAGCCCCTTGGACAGCGCTACGCAGTATTTT. The full variable domain, with the rest looked up from reference TRBV11-3 and TRBJ2-3, is EAGVVQSPRYKIIEKKQPVAFWCNPISGHNTLYWYLQNLGQGPELLIRYENEEAVDDSQLPKDRFSAERLKGVDSTLKIQPAELGDSAVYLCASSPLDSATQYFGPGTRLTVL.

In this sample, this clonotype turned up many times. This chain connects TRBV29-1 to TRBJ2-7; D might be TRBD1 or TRBD2, each matching 5 bases. This CDR3 region has 12 residues. CDR1 is SQVTM and CDR2 is ANQGSEA in the germline V gene. The germline V and J ends were trimmed by 6 bases and 5 bases, with 14 bases remaining between them. CDR3 sequence (DNA): TGCAGCGTGGTGCCGGGACCCCACGAGCAGTACTTC. Translated, it gives CSVVPGPHEQYF.

At least ten counts were recorded for this clonotype. The chain is built from TRBV7-6 and TRBJ2-2, with a tentative D call TRBD2 (5 bases). This CDR3 has 17 amino acids. Germline V gene sequence: CDR1 SGHVS, CDR2 FNYEAQ. Trimming took off 3 bases at V and 0 bases at J, with 14 bases between the two ends. The CDR3 nucleotides are TGTGCCAGCAGCTTTAGTATCTCGAGGGCGAACACCGGGGAGCTGTTTTTT. It translates to CASSFSISRANTGELFF.

The sample holds many counts of this clonotype. This chain joins TRBV30 and TRBJ2-5; D possibly matches TRBD1 or TRBD2 (5 bases each). The ends were cut back, 0 bases at V and 5 bases at J, with 16 bases in the middle. CDR3 length: 15 amino acids. The V gene's germline CDR1 is GTSNPN and CDR2 SVGIG (reference sequence). Here the CDR3 reads CAWSVPTVGTETQYF. CDR3 in DNA: TGTGCCTGGAGTGTACCGACAGTGGGGACGGAGACCCAGTACTTC.

This clonotype was seen at least ten times. This chain connects TRBV28 to TRBJ2-2, with 7 positions matching TRBD2. V shed 3 bases, J shed 4 bases, and the junction held 5 bases outside the gene matches. Per germline, CDR1 MDHEN and CDR2 SYDVKM. The CDR3 runs to 15 residues. The CDR3 DNA is TGTGCCAGCAGTTTGGGGGGGTCCCCCACCGGGGAGCTGTTTTTT. Translating gives CASSLGGSPTGELFF.

This clonotype was seen at least ten times. This sequence joins TRBV29-1 and TRBJ2-6; 14 positions agree with TRBD2. The ends lost 5 bases at V and 1 base at J; junction bases unmatched: 7. Germline V gene sequence: CDR1 SQVTM, CDR2 ANQGSEA. The CDR3 loop spans 18 amino acids. CDR3 protein: CSVWTSGRRRSGANVLTF. The CDR3 coding sequence is TGCAGCGTTTGGACTAGCGGGAGGAGAAGGTCTGGGGCCAACGTCCTGACTTTC.